This TCR beta chain comes out of a study of blood T cell repertoires in COVID-19. Study in general: Some COVID-19 samples were acute and others convalescent; all came from the United States, Italy and Spain. Sources were T cells, B-cell-depleted T cells, or PBMCs; the material itself was cDNA or gDNA.

Original processing methods: Reference gene primer amplification yielded estimated nucleated cell counts. The protocol was immunoSEQ multiplex PCR, while the TCRdb copy is restricted to in-frame clones and leaves out a portion. V and J calls and clone size are those listed in that table; D and trimming were worked out from the DNA. The repertoire holds 150,000 or so clones, about 90% seen once, with around 4% in the top ten. The length of the CDR3 is 14 residues. Germline lookup yields CDR1 MGHRA and CDR2 YSYEKL. V shed 1 base and J shed 3 bases, with 7 bases lying between them. This clone was counted a single time.

Material for sequencing was peripheral blood. The genes are TRBV4-1 and TRBJ1-3; D not resolved. This receptor was identified in a woman in her sixties or seventies with acute or convalescent COVID-19. The CDR3 DNA reads TGCGCCAGCAGCCAAGTACTTTATGGAAACACCATATATTTT. This gives the protein CASSQVLYGNTIYF.